This paragraph covers one T cell receptor beta chain sequence. This clonotype was recorded at least ten times. Its specific antigen is unknown. Base qualities were left out, and no much larger clone turns up one base away. Trimming removed 3 bases from V and 0 bases from J, leaving 12 bases between the germline ends. The CDR3 contains 14 residues, cysteine and phenylalanine counted. The sequence is cut down to CDR3 DNA, 42 bases in frame from base 1. The germline V gene (reference sequence) supplies CDR1 DFQATT and CDR2 SNEGSKA. This entry is derived from a study of CD8 T cells in ankylosing spondylitis (dated by TCRdb to about 2017). Regarding the complete study: The study set out to find disease-linked TCR variants by profiling T cell receptor beta repertoires in ankylosing spondylitis patients and healthy donors. The whole study cohort included over a hundred healthy donors and 20 to 30 ankylosing spondylitis patients. Samples of peripheral blood were taken, and for ankylosing spondylitis patients, synovial fluid was collected as well. Here is what the overall study found, with its caveats: A TCR beta motif made up of several highly homologous amino acid variants appeared to be characteristic of blood from ankylosing spondylitis patients. Some of the motif variants had been reported before in the synovial fluid and blood of reactive arthritis patients, a finding that suggests common disease-initiation mechanisms. A CD8+ phenotype was shown by the disease-linked clones, which were found at relatively low frequencies in peripheral blood. Significant enrichment of the disease-linked clones was reported in matched synovial fluid samples from ankylosing spondylitis patients.

Sequenced on an Illumina HiSeq 2500. Quantitative 5'-RACE with molecular barcodes was the method used to prepare the TCR beta libraries. The paper's processing steps were these. To identify disease-linked TCR variants, a new computational method was used, one built on a probabilistic model of VDJ rearrangement. The raw public data were reprocessed by TCRdb itself: fastp quality trimming at Q25, MiXCR clonotype calling, in-frame beta chains only. Each CDR3 protein gets just one entry, which takes the most common genes and DNA from the rows behind it. These V and J calls originate from TCRdb's pipeline instead of the authors' own analysis. Present in this sample are hundreds of thousands of distinct CDR3 sequences, 10% to 15% of which were seen just once. In total, the top ten clones hold about 0.49% of the sample.

Specimen: blood, either unsorted or a sorted T cell fraction (not recorded which). The TCR comes from a male donor with ankylosing spondylitis. The rearranged chain carries TRBV20-1 and TRBJ2-7; TRBD2 might be the D gene, on 5 matching bases. The CDR3 here reads CSASRRTSSYEQYF. The sequenced DNA is TGCAGTGCTAGTAGGAGGACGAGCTCCTACGAGCAGTACTTC.